The clone carrying this T cell receptor beta chain was counted at least ten times. Germline CDR1 DFQATT, CDR2 SNEGSKA (reference sequence). The V and J ends lost 0 bases and 5 bases respectively, with 14 bases between them. The CDR3 consists of 14 residues. Time point specified: newly diagnosed GD, antithyroid drugs for less than 3 months. Researchers made the TCR library from RNA that was extracted from PBMCs. Patients were enrolled at an endocrinology department in Xi'an, China. Roughly 9.3 milliliters of peripheral blood were taken and placed in EDTA tubes. Arm-PCR of CDR3 regions and iRepertoire HTBI primers were the basis on which TCR beta libraries were built. TCRdb fed the multiplex PCR reads into MiXCR, producing one record per CDR3 protein. The sample contains 350,000 to 400,000 distinct CDR3 sequences, around 16% of which appear only once. This entry belongs to a study of regulatory T cells in long-lasting Graves disease.

The source was peripheral blood mononuclear cells (PBMCs), collected at new diagnosis, from a patient treated with antithyroid drugs. The TCR was taken from a female donor with Graves disease. The chain employs TRBV20-1 and TRBJ2-7; D not resolved. The CDR3 DNA reads TGCAGTGCTAGAGATGAGGCGTACGGAGACGAGCAGTACTTC. Translated: CSARDEAYGDEQYF.